One T cell receptor beta chain is described in this entry. A quantity of roughly 0.5 to 1 ug RNA underwent reverse transcription using random hexamers. Across 54 Vbeta and 13 Jbeta, immunoSEQ multiplex PCR amplified TCR beta CDR3. Via MiXCR, TCRdb re-called the immunoSEQ multiplex PCR reads, giving one row per CDR3 protein. The sample lists 100,000 to 150,000 distinct CDR3 sequences, 65% to 90% seen once, with roughly 0.5% in the top ten. Purification of the CD8+ and CD4+ T cells relied on negative isolation, and TEMRA cells underwent FACS enrichment. The data are from a study of CD8 T cells in Susac syndrome. V was shortened by 3 bases and J by 1 base, with 13 bases between the two germline ends. CDR3 length equals 16 residues. CDR1 and CDR2 (germline): MDHEN, SYDVKM.

This TCR derives from a human donor with multiple sclerosis. The genes are TRBV28 and TRBJ2-4; D unresolved. The sequenced sample was CD8+ T cells from PBMCs. The CDR3 spells CASSLFVGSAKNIQYF. In DNA form, the CDR3 reads TGTGCCAGCAGTTTGTTCGTAGGGTCTGCCAAAAACATTCAGTACTTC.